The next 27 T cell receptor beta chains were all read from a single sample in a study of T cell changes during pregnancy in multiple sclerosis. Clones were read by immunoSEQ multiplex PCR, and TCRdb kept only the in-frame ones, dropping some. The sample holds approximately 70,000 clones, 75% to 95% seen once. The material sequenced was peripheral blood, taken in the third trimester of pregnancy. Source of these receptors: a female donor in good health, enrolled as a control in a pregnancy study.

V gene TRBV6-6 combines with J gene TRBJ2-1; 9 nucleotides agree with TRBD2. From germline, CDR1 is MNHNY and CDR2 SVGAGI (reference sequence). Trimming at V came to 5 bases and at J to 7 bases, leaving 12 bases not matched to a gene. The CDR3 is 16 residues long. In DNA, the CDR3 is TGTGCCAGCAGTACCGGTGGCCCTAGCGGGAAGAATGAGCAGTTCTTC. Translating gives CASSTGGPSGKNEQFF.

The chain links TRBV7-2 to TRBJ1-2; TRBD1 aligns across 8 bases. This CDR3 contains 13 residues. V was clipped by 5 bases and J by 4 bases; unmatched bases: 3. CDR1 and CDR2 from the germline V gene are SGHTA and FQGNSA. The CDR3 spells CASSPTGAYGYTF. Here the CDR3 DNA reads TGTGCCAGCAGCCCGACAGGGGCCTATGGCTACACCTTC.

This chain links TRBV5-8 with TRBJ1-1; TRBD1 agrees at 9 bases. Per germline, CDR1 SGHTS and CDR2 YDEGEE. The CDR3 runs to 16 residues. J was trimmed by 4 bases and V by 4 bases; bases with no gene match: 11. CDR3 region: CASSPKQGAWGTEAFF. CDR3 DNA sequence: TGTGCCAGCAGCCCGAAACAGGGGGCATGGGGCACTGAAGCTTTCTTT.

The rearrangement uses TRBV28 and TRBJ1-2, with D uncertain. The V gene lost 5 bases and the J gene lost 5 bases, with 15 bases spanning the gap. Germline CDR1 MDHEN, CDR2 SYDVKM. There are 14 residues in the CDR3. The chain's CDR3 is CASSLGTRAYGYTF. The CDR3 DNA reads TGTGCCAGCAGTCTGGGAACTAGGGCTTATGGCTACACCTTC.

The rearrangement uses TRBV2 and TRBJ2-5, with 7 bases aligning to TRBD1. The CDR3 has 14 amino acids. V shed 6 bases and J 5 bases; nucleotides not matched to a gene: 9. CDR1 and CDR2 from the germline V gene are SNHLY and FYNNEI. The CDR3 nucleotides read TGTGCCAGCAGCCCTCCGGGACAGCTGGAGACCCAGTACTTC. Its protein is CASSPPGQLETQYF.

The chain links TRBV19 to TRBJ2-5, with 12 bases lining up with TRBD1. The V segment lost 9 bases and the J segment 6 bases; nucleotides outside the gene matches: 5. Germline V gives CDR1 LNHDA, CDR2 SQIVND (reference sequence). This CDR3 has 13 amino acids. The CDR3, as DNA: TGTGCCAGCCGGGACAGGGGGCGGAAGACCCAGTACTTC. Translation gives CASRDRGRKTQYF.

The chain uses TRBV19 and TRBJ2-7; 7 bases map to TRBD1. The CDR3 length is 14 residues. Germline V gene data show CDR1 as LNHDA and CDR2 as SQIVND (reference sequence). The V segment lost 3 bases and the J segment 3 bases; nucleotides outside the gene matches: 5. In DNA, the CDR3 is TGTGCCAGTAGTATTCGGGACAGAGTCTACGAGCAGTACTTC. Its translation: CASSIRDRVYEQYF.

The V and J genes are TRBV7-2 and TRBJ1-1; D not certain. Trimming shortened V by 2 bases and J by 0 bases, and 7 bases separated the two germline ends. CDR1 is SGHTA, CDR2 FQGNSA, per germline. CDR3 length equals 14 residues. The CDR3 loop reads CASSLLEMNTEAFF. In DNA, the CDR3 is TGTGCCAGCAGCTTATTGGAGATGAACACTGAAGCTTTCTTT.

This chain links TRBV15 with TRBJ2-1, with TRBD2 matching 11 bases. J lost 8 bases, V lost 3 bases, and 9 bases had no gene match. Germline loops: CDR1 LNHNV, CDR2 YYDKDF (reference sequence). The CDR3 runs 16 residues. CDR3 DNA: TGTGCCACCAGCAGCCCACTAGCGGGAGAAACGGATGAGCAGTTCTTC. Amino acids: CATSSPLAGETDEQFF.

The chain employs TRBV19 and TRBJ2-7, with TRBD2 matching 14 bases. CDR1 and CDR2 from the germline V gene are LNHDA and SQIVND (reference sequence). The CDR3 sequence is 16 residues long. Trimming cost V 5 bases and J 3 bases; bases outside gene matches: 6. The CDR3 protein is CASSRRLAGGVYEQYF. The CDR3 DNA is TGTGCCAGTAGTCGGAGACTAGCGGGAGGGGTCTACGAGCAGTACTTC. Using reference TRBV19 and TRBJ2-7 for the parts outside the CDR3, the full variable domain is DGGITQSPKYLFRKEGQNVTLSCEQNLNHDAMYWYRQDPGQGLRLIYYSQIVNDFQKGDIAEGYSVSREKKESFPLTVTSAQKNPTAFYLCASSRRLAGGVYEQYFGPGTRLTVT.

V usage is TRBV2 and J usage is TRBJ1-2, with TRBD1 identical over 9 bases. V was clipped by 6 bases and J by 1 base; unmatched bases: 6. The CDR3 covers 15 residues. Germline V lookup: CDR1 SNHLY, CDR2 FYNNEI. CDR3 protein: CASRGDRADNYGYTF. The CDR3 DNA is TGTGCCAGCAGGGGGGACAGGGCCGATAACTATGGCTACACCTTC.

The chain carries TRBV5-4 and TRBJ1-1; D is perhaps TRBD1 (5 bases). The V end was cut by 2 bases, the J end by 4 bases, with 15 bases between. Germline-derived CDR1 and CDR2 are SGHNT and YYREEE (reference sequence). The CDR3 loop spans 15 amino acids. The CDR3 reads CASSFFKSGGTEAFF. CDR3 DNA: TGTGCCAGCAGCTTCTTCAAATCGGGGGGCACTGAAGCTTTCTTT.

The chain combines TRBV9 with TRBJ1-1; tentatively, D is TRBD1 (6 bases). Per the germline V gene, CDR1 is SGDLS and CDR2 is YYNGEE. The CDR3 extends over 16 amino acids. The V gene lost 4 bases and the J gene lost 0 bases, with 16 bases spanning the gap. The CDR3: CASSPRTDSLNTEAFF. CDR3 nucleotide sequence: TGTGCCAGCAGCCCGCGGACAGACTCTCTGAACACTGAAGCTTTCTTT.

The chain has TRBV7-2 and TRBJ2-3; 7 bases are shared with TRBD2. Germline lookup yields CDR1 SGHTA and CDR2 FQGNSA. The J segment lost 6 bases and the V segment lost 1 base, leaving 4 bases of the junction unmatched. There are 14 residues in the CDR3. CDR3 protein: CASSLDGGRDTQYF. The CDR3 DNA reads as TGTGCCAGCAGCTTAGACGGGGGGAGGGATACGCAGTATTTT.

Notes on this clone: One end of the junction is discordant with germline, which a read error may explain. This sequence joins TRBV11-2 and TRBJ2-4; the D is unclear. The CDR3 sequence is 12 residues long. CDR1 is SGHAT and CDR2 is FQNNGV in the germline V gene. This CDR3 reads CASSNYRDRLDF. In DNA form, the CDR3 reads TGTGCCAGCAGTAACTACCGCGATAGGTTGGACTTC.

The CDR3 nucleotides are TGTGCCAGCAGTGATGGGGGGGTAGGTGAAAAACTGTTTTTT. The encoded protein is CASSDGGVGEKLFF. V usage is TRBV25-1 and J usage is TRBJ1-4; D perhaps matches TRBD1 (5 bases). The V and J ends lost 3 bases and 7 bases respectively, with 12 bases between them. Germline CDR1 and CDR2: MGHDK and SYGVNS. This CDR3 region has 14 residues.

The chain employs TRBV5-4 and TRBJ2-7, with a possible D match to TRBD2 (7 bases). Germline CDR1 and CDR2: SGHNT and YYREEE (reference sequence). The length of the CDR3 is 14 residues. The ends were cut back, 3 bases at V and 7 bases at J, with 17 bases in the middle. The DNA of the CDR3 is TGTGCCAGCAGCTGGGGGGGCCAATCAAGTGAGCAGTACTTC. It translates to CASSWGGQSSEQYF.

CDR3 DNA sequence: TGTGCCAGCAGGTGGGGGGGAGAGGAGACCCAGTACTTC. This codes for CASRWGGEETQYF. The chain couples TRBV5-8 to TRBJ2-5; TRBD2 matches at 7 bases. Losses at the gene ends were 5 bases for V and 5 bases for J; bases not matched to a gene: 6. The CDR3 loop spans 13 amino acids. Germline CDR1 and CDR2: SGHTS and YDEGEE.

This clone was recorded once. V usage is TRBV18 and J usage is TRBJ1-5; no reliable D call. CDR1 KGHSH and CDR2 LQKENI come from the germline V gene. CDR3 size: 17 residues. V was cut by 6 bases and J by 4 bases, with 22 bases left in between. In nucleotides, the CDR3 is TGTGCCAGCTCGTCAAGGACCGTAAGCCGGACTAATCAGCCCCAGCATTTT. Its protein product is CASSSRTVSRTNQPQHF.

This clone appeared once. The chain couples TRBV7-2 to TRBJ1-4; possible D gene TRBD1, 6 bases. Looked up from germline, CDR1 is SGHTA and CDR2 is FQGNSA. The length of the CDR3 is 17 residues. Trimming took off 2 bases at V and 8 bases at J, with 21 bases between the two ends. The CDR3 region is CASSLSMNRVQGEKLFF. DNA for the CDR3: TGTGCCAGCAGCTTATCAATGAACAGGGTTCAAGGAGAAAAACTGTTTTTT. The whole variable domain, filled in from reference TRBV7-2 and TRBJ1-4, reads GAGVSQSPSNKVTEKGKDVELRCDPISGHTALYWYRQSLGQGLEFLIYFQGNSAPDKSGLPSDRFSAERTGGSVSTLTIQRTQQEDSAVYLCASSLSMNRVQGEKLFFGSGTQLSVL.

The chain links TRBV19 to TRBJ1-2; weak D call: TRBD1 (5 bases). Germline CDR1 reads LNHDA; CDR2 reads SQIVND (reference sequence). The CDR3 length is 14 residues. The V end lost 7 bases, the J end lost 2 bases, and 14 bases lay between the germline ends. The CDR3 DNA reads as TGTGCCAGTAATCCCCAAAGGGGAAACTATGGCTACACCTTC. It codes for CASNPQRGNYGYTF. Combining the CDR3 with reference TRBV19 and TRBJ1-2 gives the whole variable domain DGGITQSPKYLFRKEGQNVTLSCEQNLNHDAMYWYRQDPGQGLRLIYYSQIVNDFQKGDIAEGYSVSREKKESFPLTVTSAQKNPTAFYLCASNPQRGNYGYTFGSGTRLTVV.

This clone was counted once. This chain uses TRBV5-1 with TRBJ1-6; D call uncertain. CDR3 length equals 13 residues. The V and J ends lost 0 bases and 7 bases respectively, with 5 bases between them. Germline V gene sequence: CDR1 SGHRS, CDR2 YFSETQ. The DNA of the CDR3 is TGCGCCAGCAGCTTGGAGCTAAATTCACCCCTCCACTTT. Translation gives CASSLELNSPLHF.

V gene TRBV19 combines with J gene TRBJ2-1, with TRBD2 identical over 11 bases. The CDR3 runs 15 residues. Germline V gene sequence: CDR1 LNHDA, CDR2 SQIVND (reference sequence). V lost 6 bases and J lost 5; bases outside the gene matches: 6. The CDR3 region is CASSSLAGGHNEQFF. The DNA of the CDR3 is TGTGCCAGTAGCTCCCTAGCGGGGGGCCACAATGAGCAGTTCTTC.

The chain uses TRBV5-8 and TRBJ2-2, with TRBD1 matching 9 bases. The CDR3 is 14 amino acids. From germline, CDR1 is SGHTS and CDR2 YDEGEE. V lost 4 bases, J lost 5 bases, and 3 bases stayed unmatched. This chain's CDR3 is CASSAGQGTGELFF. In nucleotides, the CDR3 is TGTGCCAGCAGCGCCGGACAGGGGACCGGGGAGCTGTTTTTT.

The rearrangement uses TRBV2 and TRBJ1-1; D unresolved. The CDR3 runs 13 residues. Germline CDR1 and CDR2: SNHLY and FYNNEI. The V end was cut by 8 bases, the J end by 9 bases, with 19 bases between. The CDR3 nucleotides read TGTGCCAGCCGACGGAGAGAGGACGGGAAAGCTTTCTTT. This sequence encodes CASRRREDGKAFF. The complete variable domain, with remaining parts taken from reference TRBV2 and TRBJ1-1, reads EPEVTQTPSHQVTQMGQEVILRCVPISNHLYFYWYRQILGQKVEFLVSFYNNEISEKSEIFDDQFSVERPDGSNFTLKIRSTKLEDSAMYFCASRRREDGKAFFGQGTRLTVV.

This clone is termed medium-sized (0.01 to 0.1%). The junction and the germline gene differ at one end; a read error may be behind it. V and J are TRBV6-5 and TRBJ2-7, with no clear D. This CDR3 contains 12 residues. Germline assignment: CDR1 MNHEY and CDR2 SVGAGI. The CDR3 is CASSPDSHEQYF. DNA of the CDR3: TGTGCCAGCAGCCCAGACTCCCACGAGCAGTACTTC.

The CDR3 DNA reads TGCGCCAGCAGCTTGAACTCTAGCCCAGATACGCAGTATTTT. The encoded protein is CASSLNSSPDTQYF. The genes are TRBV5-1 and TRBJ2-3; perhaps TRBD2 as D (5 bases). V was pared by 1 base and J by 4 bases, with 10 bases between. CDR3 length equals 14 residues. CDR1 is SGHRS, CDR2 YFSETQ, per germline.